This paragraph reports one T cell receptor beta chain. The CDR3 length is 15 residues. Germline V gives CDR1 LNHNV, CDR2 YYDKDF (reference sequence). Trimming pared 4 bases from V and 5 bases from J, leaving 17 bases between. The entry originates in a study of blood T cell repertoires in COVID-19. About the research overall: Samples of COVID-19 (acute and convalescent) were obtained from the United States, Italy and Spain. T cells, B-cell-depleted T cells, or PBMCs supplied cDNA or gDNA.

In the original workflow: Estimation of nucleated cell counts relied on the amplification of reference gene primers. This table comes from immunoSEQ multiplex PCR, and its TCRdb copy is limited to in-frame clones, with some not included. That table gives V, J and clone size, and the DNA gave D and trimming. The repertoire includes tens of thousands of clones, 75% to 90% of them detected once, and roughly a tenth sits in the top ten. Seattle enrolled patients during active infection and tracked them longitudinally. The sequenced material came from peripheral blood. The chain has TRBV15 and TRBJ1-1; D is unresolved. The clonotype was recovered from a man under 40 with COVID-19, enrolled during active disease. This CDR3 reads CATSTDENAGTEAFF. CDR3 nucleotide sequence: TGTGCCACCAGCACTGATGAGAATGCGGGAACTGAAGCTTTCTTT.